The 10 T cell receptor beta chains below were found in one sample sequenced in a study of shared clonotypes between healthy human individuals. Sequenced by immunoSEQ multiplex PCR; TCRdb stores in-frame clones only, minus some. In the table there are around 1.6 million clones, 95% to 99% of which are singletons. Sequencing was performed on naive CD4+ T cells sorted from blood. Specified subset: CD45RA+ positively selected. These receptors originate from a man aged 30 to 45 in good health.

This chain connects TRBV11-2 to TRBJ1-1, with D possibly TRBD1 on 5 matching bases. There are 17 residues in the CDR3. The germline V gene has CDR1 SGHAT and CDR2 FQNNGV. The germline V and J ends were trimmed by 0 bases and 8 bases, with 22 bases remaining between them. CDR3 bases: TGTGCCAGCAGCTTAGATGGGAGGTTGACAGCGAGCATGGAAGCTTTCTTT. The encoded protein is CASSLDGRLTASMEAFF.

This clone was recorded many times. Sequence at one end of the junction differs from germline and may be a read error. The J gene is TRBJ2-5, the V gene TRBV7-7, with TRBD2 matching 14 bases. This CDR3 has 18 amino acids. Germline V gene sequence: CDR1 SSHAT, CDR2 FNYEAQ (reference sequence). The CDR3 loop is CASSPTSGRAGRQETQYF. In DNA, the CDR3 is TGTGCTAGCAGTCCGACTAGCGGGAGGGCCGGTCGCCAAGAGACCCAGTACTTC.

The chain carries TRBV5-5 and TRBJ2-2; possible D gene TRBD1, 5 bases. Trimming pared 4 bases from V and 2 bases from J, leaving 12 bases between. The CDR3 covers 15 residues. CDR1 SGHKS and CDR2 YYEKEE come from the germline V gene (reference sequence). The CDR3 nucleotides are TGTGCCAGCAGCACCCGGACACCCAACACCGGGGAGCTGTTTTTT. As protein: CASSTRTPNTGELFF.

With regard to this clone: A junction boundary mismatches the germline segment, possibly from a read error. The CDR3 nucleotides read TGCAGCGTGGAAGTAACTGGGGCCAACGTCCTGACTTTC. Its translation is CSVEVTGANVLTF. The chain carries TRBV29-1 and TRBJ2-6, with D unclear. The germline V gene encodes CDR1 SQVTM and CDR2 ANQGSEA. The CDR3 extends over 13 amino acids.

The chain employs TRBV5-1 and TRBJ2-3; 7 positions agree with TRBD1. Germline CDR1 and CDR2: SGHRS and YFSETQ. The CDR3 length is 15 residues. V lost 4 bases to trimming and J lost 0 bases; unmatched junction nucleotides: 5. The CDR3 region is CASSRPGQSTDTQYF. CDR3 coding DNA: TGCGCCAGCAGCCGACCGGGACAGAGCACAGATACGCAGTATTTT.

V gene TRBV6-5 combines with J gene TRBJ2-7; 7 positions agree with TRBD1. Germline lookup yields CDR1 MNHEY and CDR2 SVGAGI. V dropped 4 bases and J dropped 2; count of bases not matched to a gene: 5. This CDR3 has 14 amino acids. This CDR3 reads CASSFRDRPYEQYF. The CDR3 DNA follows: TGTGCCAGCAGTTTCCGGGACAGACCCTACGAGCAGTACTTC.

The genes are TRBV29-1 and TRBJ2-1; either TRBD1 or TRBD2 may supply D (5 bases each). Per germline, CDR1 SQVTM and CDR2 ANQGSEA. The CDR3 covers 14 residues. Trimming removed 1 base from V and 3 bases from J, with 10 bases in between. This chain's CDR3 is CSVEGGLGYNEQFF. CDR3 DNA: TGCAGCGTTGAAGGGGGGTTGGGCTACAATGAGCAGTTCTTC.

This sequence joins TRBV6-1 and TRBJ1-1; D unresolved. The CDR3 is 13 residues long. Germline CDR1 reads MNHNS; CDR2 reads SASEGT. The ends were cut back, 0 bases at V and 3 bases at J, with 5 bases in the middle. The CDR3 sequence is CASSEARYTEAFF. The CDR3 coding sequence is TGTGCCAGCAGTGAAGCGAGGTACACTGAAGCTTTCTTT.

The V gene is TRBV5-1, the J gene TRBJ2-5; 14 bases agree with TRBD2. Germline CDR1 reads SGHRS; CDR2 reads YFSETQ. The CDR3 runs to 15 residues. Trimming took 2 bases from V and 4 from J; bases not matched to a gene: 1. The CDR3, as DNA: TGCGCCAGCAGCTTAGGGACTAGCGGGAGAGAGACCCAGTACTTC. It specifies CASSLGTSGRETQYF.

The V call is TRBV7-6, the J call TRBJ1-3, with D tentatively TRBD1 (5 bases). The CDR3 contains 17 residues. Germline V CDR1 and CDR2: SGHVS, FNYEAQ. V was clipped by 2 bases and J by 0 bases, with 14 bases between them. The chain's CDR3 is CASSLFRGPVSGNTIYF. The CDR3 DNA is TGTGCCAGCAGCTTATTCCGGGGCCCAGTCTCTGGAAACACCATATATTTT.